This T cell receptor (beta chain) was observed in a study of T cell responses to AZD1222 COVID-19 vaccine. Study findings and constraints: Recipients of AZD1222 seropositive at baseline numbered only 6 or 7. Donors in the cohort were predominantly white British and more often female, and clonal diversity was possibly underestimated.

Germline CDR1 is MDHEN and CDR2 is SYDVKM. The CDR3 contains 15 residues. V shed 7 bases and J shed 5 bases, with 18 bases lying between them. The table came from immunoSEQ multiplex PCR; TCRdb's copy has only in-frame clones and leaves some out. The data show more than 85,000 clones, roughly 89% seen once. As regards this clone: Antigen specificity is unknown.

This sequence was found in an adult who received the AZD1222 COVID-19 vaccine. The specimen comprised peripheral blood, sampled 28 days after the second AZD1222 dose. The chain recombines TRBV28 with TRBJ1-5, with D maybe TRBD1 (6 bases). The CDR3 loop is CASIRRAGVHQPQHF. CDR3 in DNA: TGTGCCAGCATCAGGCGGGCAGGGGTACATCAGCCCCAGCATTTT.